A single sample gave rise to the 5 T cell receptor beta chains below, sequenced in a study of CD8+ T cells in alopecia areata. It was cDNA, reverse transcribed from extracted RNA, that served as the sequencing template. Repertoires were generated with immunoSEQ multiplex PCR, while TCRdb's copy carries only in-frame clones and drops some. The repertoire holds about 200,000 clones, with 45% to 70% as singletons. Sequences were obtained from CD8+ T cells sorted from blood. The receptors here all came from a human donor in good health.

In its sample, this clone was seen a few times. The DNA for the CDR3 is TGCGCCAGCAGCCAAGGGGTCGGATTTGTTGGCTACACCTTC. Translation: CASSQGVGFVGYTF. The gene calls are TRBV4-1 and TRBJ1-2; D uncertain. In germline, CDR1 is MGHRA, CDR2 YSYEKL. V shed 1 base and J shed 7 bases, with 13 bases lying between them. The CDR3 sequence is 14 residues long.

This clone occurred a few times. The chain uses TRBV6-1 and TRBJ1-1; weak D call: TRBD1 (5 bases). Germline V gene data show CDR1 as MNHNS and CDR2 as SASEGT. The length of the CDR3 is 13 residues. Trimming took off 3 bases at V and 10 bases at J, with 15 bases between the two ends. CDR3 bases: TGTGCCAGCAGTGAGGGGGACTCGGGCACAGCTTTCTTT. As protein: CASSEGDSGTAFF.

This clone was seen a few times. This sequence joins TRBV18 and TRBJ1-6; D perhaps matches TRBD1 (5 bases). This CDR3 has 16 amino acids. Trimming pared 3 bases from V and 4 bases from J, leaving 13 bases between. The germline V gene encodes CDR1 KGHSH and CDR2 LQKENI. In nucleotides, the CDR3 is TGTGCCAGCTCACCGACCGGGGCCCGTTATAATTCACCCCTCCACTTT. It yields the protein CASSPTGARYNSPLHF.

The chain combines TRBV30 with TRBJ2-7; tentatively, D is TRBD2 (5 bases). Germline V gene lookup returns CDR1 GTSNPN and CDR2 SVGIG (reference sequence). The length of the CDR3 is 14 residues. Trimming removed 0 bases from V and 3 bases from J, with 12 bases in between. CDR3 sequence: CAWSVEGGGYEQYF. The CDR3 DNA follows: TGTGCCTGGAGTGTAGAGGGCGGCGGCTACGAGCAGTACTTC. The full variable domain, completed using reference TRBV30 and TRBJ2-7, is SQTIHQWPATLVQPVGSPLSLECTVEGTSNPNLYWYRQAAGRGLQLLFYSVGIGQISSEVPQNLSASRPQDRQFILSSKKLLLSDSGFYLCAWSVEGGGYEQYFGPGTRLTVT.

The chain employs TRBV7-2 and TRBJ2-2, with 10 bases lining up with TRBD1. J gave up 5 bases and V 6 bases, and 9 bases lay outside the gene matches. The germline V gene has CDR1 SGHTA and CDR2 FQGNSA. CDR3 length: 16 amino acids. CDR3 nucleotides: TGTGCCAGCAGTAACCCCGGGACAGGGGAAACCGGGGAGCTGTTTTTT. Its translation is CASSNPGTGETGELFF.